The 12 T cell receptor beta chains given below trace back to one sample, sequenced in a study of cytomegalovirus exposure and HLA in healthy donors. Amplification used 60 Vbeta primers and 13 Jbeta primers. TCRdb's table, derived via immunoSEQ multiplex PCR, lists solely in-frame clones and lacks some. Among about 250,000 clones listed, around nine tenths were seen once. The material sequenced was PBMCs. The receptors originated from a girl aged 2-10 years in good health and CMV-seronegative.

The chain carries TRBV5-1 and TRBJ2-7; D gene ambiguous. The CDR3 has 15 residues. CDR1 SGHRS and CDR2 YFSETQ come from the germline V gene. Between the trimmed V and J ends, which lost 0 bases and 0 bases, there was a span of 10 bases. The CDR3 coding sequence is TGCGCCAGCAGCTTGGATAGCAGCCTCTCCTACGAGCAGTACTTC. It encodes CASSLDSSLSYEQYF.

This clone showed up just once. This rearrangement joins TRBV5-1 to TRBJ1-1, with TRBD1 identical over 8 bases. The trim removed 3 bases at V and 7 bases at J, leaving 26 bases unmatched. This CDR3 has 20 residues. Germline V gives CDR1 SGHRS, CDR2 YFSETQ. CDR3 sequence: CASSSTHGQGAIHPPYEAFF. The CDR3 region has the DNA TGCGCCAGCAGCTCTACTCACGGGCAGGGGGCCATTCACCCACCGTATGAAGCTTTCTTT.

The rearrangement uses TRBV7-2 and TRBJ1-3; possibly TRBD1 for D (5 bases). V lost 7 bases and J lost 0, with 13 bases in between. This CDR3 comprises 15 residues. Per the germline V gene, CDR1 is SGHTA and CDR2 is FQGNSA. CDR3 nucleotide sequence: TGTGCCAGCACCCCTCGGAGGGGCTCTGGAAACACCATATATTTT. Amino acid sequence: CASTPRRGSGNTIYF.

The J gene is TRBJ1-2, the V gene TRBV29-1; TRBD1 matches 8 bases. V lost 6 bases to trimming and J lost 6 bases; unmatched junction nucleotides: 15. This CDR3 spans 15 amino acids. Germline CDR1 and CDR2: SQVTM and ANQGSEA. The chain's CDR3 is CSVVQTGVLANGYTF. The CDR3 DNA reads TGCAGCGTCGTTCAGACAGGGGTTCTCGCAAATGGCTACACCTTC.

The V gene is TRBV6-1, the J gene TRBJ1-2; a weak D match, TRBD1 (6 bases). This CDR3 spans 12 amino acids. In germline, CDR1 is MNHNS, CDR2 SASEGT. V was clipped by 9 bases and J by 2 bases, with 10 bases between them. The CDR3 nucleotides read TGTGCCAGTGAAACAGGGAACTATGGCTACACCTTC. This sequence encodes CASETGNYGYTF.

CDR3 bases: TGCAGTGCCCGGGGGGGCTACACCTTC. It translates to CSARGGYTF. The genes are TRBV20-1 and TRBJ1-2; maybe TRBD1 (5 bases). V lost 6 bases to trimming and J lost 8 bases, with 7 bases between them. The CDR3 is made up of 9 amino acids. From germline, CDR1 is DFQATT and CDR2 SNEGSKA (reference sequence).

The sample holds one count of this clone. The CDR3, as DNA: TGTGCCACCAGCAGACTCGACAGGGAAGGGGGAGATACGCAGTATTTT. Translation gives CATSRLDREGGDTQYF. The rearrangement uses TRBV15 and TRBJ2-3, with TRBD1 matching 7 bases. The junction had 10 bases not matched to a gene; V was cut back by 2 bases and J by 5 bases. This CDR3 is built from 16 residues. Germline CDR1 reads LNHNV; CDR2 reads YYDKDF (reference sequence).

The DNA of the CDR3 is TGTGCCAGCAGTGACTCCTCGGGGGGGCCTCTGTCTGAGCAGTTCTTC. The encoded protein is CASSDSSGGPLSEQFF. This chain connects TRBV6-4 to TRBJ2-1; 8 bases map to TRBD2. The length of the CDR3 is 16 residues. With V trimmed by 0 bases and J by 9 bases, 10 bases remained unmatched. The V gene's germline CDR1 is MRHNA and CDR2 SNTAGT.

The chain combines TRBV12-5 with TRBJ1-5, with 9 bases lining up with TRBD1. Germline V lookup: CDR1 LGHNT, CDR2 FRNRAP. After removal of 0 bases from V and 7 bases from J, the junction contained 7 bases not matched to a gene. The CDR3 has 16 amino acids. Written as DNA, the CDR3 is TGTGCTAGTGGTTTGGTAACTGGGACAGGGTTGCAGCCCCAGCATTTT. Translation gives CASGLVTGTGLQPQHF.

The genes are TRBV2 and TRBJ1-6; 10 positions agree with TRBD1. This CDR3 has 13 residues. Germline V gene lookup returns CDR1 SNHLY and CDR2 FYNNEI. V shed 7 bases and J 8 bases; nucleotides not matched to a gene: 2. The CDR3, as DNA: TGTGCCAGCAACGGACAGGGGGATTCACCCCTCCACTTT. Its translation is CASNGQGDSPLHF.

The rearrangement uses TRBV6-5 and TRBJ1-2, with no clear D. CDR3 size: 12 residues. The ends were cut back, 2 bases at V and 8 bases at J, with 9 bases in the middle. CDR1 and CDR2 from the germline V gene are MNHEY and SVGAGI. The CDR3 spells CASSYGDGGYTF. CDR3 bases: TGTGCCAGCAGTTACGGAGACGGGGGCTACACCTTC.

This chain links TRBV27 with TRBJ2-1, with 7 nucleotides matching TRBD1. The CDR3 covers 15 residues. Germline CDR1 and CDR2: MNHEY and SMNVEV (reference sequence). With 2 bases clipped from V and 4 bases from J, the junction kept 5 bases outside the gene matches. Written as DNA, the CDR3 is TGTGCCAGCAGTTTAGAGGGGGCGGTTTACAATGAGCAGTTCTTC. Encoded protein: CASSLEGAVYNEQFF.